This TCR beta chain was sequenced in a study of CD8 T cells in ankylosing spondylitis. 5'-RACE, quantitative and with molecular barcodes, yielded the TCR beta libraries. A single record per CDR3 protein comes from TCRdb applying MiXCR to the 5' RACE reads. Of about 210,000 distinct CDR3 sequences listed, 6% to 8.5% are singletons. This clonotype was observed a handful of times. Its antigen is as yet unknown. Study findings and constraints: Disease-linked clones proved CD8+ and comparatively uncommon in peripheral blood. It appeared that ankylosing spondylitis blood was characterized by a TCR beta motif of under ten highly homologous variants.

The clonotype comes from a male donor with ankylosing spondylitis. Input material: blood, either unsorted or a sorted T cell fraction (not recorded which).

The CDR3 sequence: CASSLHGRAHEQYF. The CDR3 DNA follows: TGTGCCAGCAGCCTTCACGGCAGGGCCCACGAGCAGTACTTC. The chain employs TRBV11-2 and TRBJ2-7; D may be TRBD1 (5 bases). Between the trimmed V and J ends, which lost 5 bases and 5 bases, there was a span of 16 bases. The CDR3 is made up of 14 amino acids. Germline-derived CDR1 and CDR2 are SGHAT and FQNNGV.